This T cell receptor beta chain was recorded in a study of T cells in narcolepsy. The overall study: Enrolled donors included narcolepsy type 1 or type 2 patients and healthy controls.

Generated by immunoSEQ multiplex PCR, the TCRdb table keeps only in-frame clones and is missing some. Of 35,000 to 40,000 clones listed, around 85% are singletons. The CDR3 runs to 14 residues. In germline, CDR1 is SNHLY, CDR2 FYNNEI. Trimming cost V 5 bases and J 6 bases, with 15 bases left between them. Remarks on this clone: The antigen is undetermined.

Study-level findings and limits: Comparing one patient's CSF and blood CD4+ clonotypes highlighted HCRT- and TRIB2-specific autoreactive clonotypes. Autoreactive clonotypes reportedly recurred in blood of same and different patients, not controls. No autoreactive T cell clone sequences appeared in some memory CD4+ repertoires.

V is TRBV2 and J is TRBJ2-3, with a tentative D call TRBD2 (5 bases). The sequence came from a human donor with narcolepsy. The material sequenced was CD45RA- memory CD4+ T cells from PBMCs. The CDR3 spells CASSTLSGVDTQYF. Here the CDR3 DNA reads TGTGCCAGCAGTACTCTGTCCGGGGTTGATACGCAGTATTTT.